This T cell receptor beta chain was profiled in a study of T cells in Graves' hyperthyroidism and ophthalmopathy. TCR beta CDR3 regions were amplified from RNA transcripts. When the TCR CDR3 underwent first-round RT-PCR, the HTBI primer set was used. TCRdb reprocessed the multiplex PCR reads via MiXCR and lists one record per CDR3 protein. Of around 400,000 distinct CDR3 sequences listed, around 25% were seen once; the top ten hold roughly 80%. Germline values: CDR1 GTSNPN, CDR2 SVGIG (reference sequence). V was pared by 2 bases and J by 9 bases, with 11 bases between. This CDR3 spans 12 amino acids. This clonotype was seen at least ten times.

The chain joins TRBV30 to TRBJ2-1; no reliable D call. Sequencing was done on a sample of blood. The TCR comes from a man aged 50 to 59 with Graves' hyperthyroidism. The CDR3 loop reads CAWSKGALEQFF. In DNA, the CDR3 is TGTGCCTGGAGTAAAGGTGCCCTTGAGCAGTTCTTC.